These 22 T cell receptor beta chains share one sample of origin, sequenced in a study of OX40 agonist ivuxolimab in advanced cancers. Measured with immunoSEQ multiplex PCR; TCRdb has only the in-frame clones, and not every one. The table lists more than 20,000 clones, 75% to 85% of them singletons. The specimen comprised CD4+ or CD8+ T cells sorted from blood, sampled in a trial of the OX40 agonist ivuxolimab. These receptors were taken from an adult with an advanced solid tumor such as melanoma, head and neck, liver or kidney cancer.

J is TRBJ2-1 and V is TRBV27; TRBD1 agrees at 9 bases. V trimming: 5 bases; J trimming: 6 bases; junction bases outside the gene matches: 2. The germline V gene encodes CDR1 MNHEY and CDR2 SMNVEV (reference sequence). The CDR3 runs to 13 residues. CDR3 DNA: TGTGCCAGCAGTCTGACAGGGGGCAATGAGCAGTTCTTC. Its translation is CASSLTGGNEQFF.

This clone was seen once. The genes are TRBV30 and TRBJ1-1; D is ambiguous. This CDR3 is built from 12 residues. Germline V lookup: CDR1 GTSNPN, CDR2 SVGIG (reference sequence). Between the trimmed V and J ends, which lost 5 bases and 1 base, there was a span of 8 bases. This CDR3 reads CAWEPGNTEAFF. Here the CDR3 DNA reads TGTGCCTGGGAGCCCGGGAACACTGAAGCTTTCTTT.

The chain combines TRBV7-9 with TRBJ1-2; perhaps TRBD1 as D (6 bases). Germline V gene sequence: CDR1 SEHNR, CDR2 FQNEAQ (reference sequence). V lost 3 bases to trimming and J lost 5 bases, with 10 bases between them. There are 13 residues in the CDR3. The CDR3, as DNA: TGTGCCAGCAGCTTTGGCCAGGGGTATGGCTACACCTTC. Translating it yields CASSFGQGYGYTF.

This chain uses TRBV27 with TRBJ2-7; D is possibly TRBD2 (6 bases). V was clipped by 3 bases and J by 2 bases, with 14 bases between them. CDR3 length equals 15 residues. Germline assignment: CDR1 MNHEY and CDR2 SMNVEV (reference sequence). The CDR3 bases are TGTGCCAGCAGTTTCGGCGGGACGATACCCTACGAGCAGTACTTC. It translates to CASSFGGTIPYEQYF.

The V and J genes are TRBV10-3 and TRBJ2-7; D is undetermined. Per the germline V gene, CDR1 is ENHRY and CDR2 is SYGVKD. The CDR3 spans 13 residues. V lost 6 bases and J 3 bases, leaving 12 bases between the germline ends. This CDR3 reads CAIRYGSSYEQYF. CDR3 DNA: TGTGCCATCAGATATGGCAGTAGCTACGAGCAGTACTTC.

The V call is TRBV7-9, the J call TRBJ2-7; 7 bases are a match to TRBD1. The CDR3 has 12 residues. Per germline, CDR1 SEHNR and CDR2 FQNEAQ (reference sequence). V lost 3 bases and J lost 5; bases outside the gene matches: 1. The CDR3: CASSLGQNEQYF. As DNA, the CDR3 is TGTGCCAGCAGCTTGGGACAGAACGAGCAGTACTTC.

The chain is built from TRBV19 and TRBJ1-1, with TRBD1 matching over 9 bases. The CDR3 contains 13 residues. V trimming: 6 bases; J trimming: 1 base; junction bases outside the gene matches: 0. Germline V gives CDR1 LNHDA, CDR2 SQIVND (reference sequence). The CDR3 DNA follows: TGTGCCAGTAGGGACAGGGGGAACACTGAAGCTTTCTTT. Its protein product is CASRDRGNTEAFF. The full variable domain, completed using reference TRBV19 and TRBJ1-1, is DGGITQSPKYLFRKEGQNVTLSCEQNLNHDAMYWYRQDPGQGLRLIYYSQIVNDFQKGDIAEGYSVSREKKESFPLTVTSAQKNPTAFYLCASRDRGNTEAFFGQGTRLTVV.

This clone is a singleton in its sample. V usage is TRBV7-9 and J usage is TRBJ2-1; TRBD2 matches at 8 bases. Trimming removed 5 bases from V and 1 base from J; junction bases left unmatched: 4. CDR1 is SEHNR, CDR2 FQNEAQ, per germline (reference sequence). The CDR3 sequence is 15 residues long. CDR3 DNA: TGTGCCAGCAGCCGAAGCGGGAGTTCCTACAATGAGCAGTTCTTC. This sequence encodes CASSRSGSSYNEQFF.

The chain carries TRBV25-1 and TRBJ2-5, with 7 bases that match TRBD1. The CDR3 sequence is 15 residues long. CDR1 and CDR2 (germline): MGHDK, SYGVNS. V shed 2 bases, J shed 4 bases, and the junction held 7 bases outside the gene matches. The CDR3 coding sequence is TGTGCCAGCAGTGAAAAGGGGGCTGGGGTAGAGACCCAGTACTTC. It encodes CASSEKGAGVETQYF.

This chain links TRBV4-2 with TRBJ2-5, with D perhaps given as TRBD1 or TRBD2 (5 bases each). The germline gives CDR1 LGHNA, CDR2 YNFKEQ. The CDR3 length is 17 residues. The V end was cut by 4 bases, the J end by 5 bases, with 23 bases between. In DNA form, the CDR3 reads TGTGCCAGCAGCCGAGGCAAAACGGGGCGGACGGGGGAGACCCAGTACTTC. It codes for CASSRGKTGRTGETQYF.

The chain uses TRBV13 and TRBJ2-5; 9 nucleotides agree with TRBD2. Germline V gives CDR1 PRHDT, CDR2 FYEKMQ (reference sequence). With 1 base clipped from V and 5 bases from J, the junction kept 8 bases outside the gene matches. The length of the CDR3 is 16 residues. The CDR3 DNA sequence: TGTGCCAGCAGCTTAGTGGTAGCGGGAGATGGTGAGACCCAGTACTTC. This sequence encodes CASSLVVAGDGETQYF.

CDR3: CASSARGDSTYEQYF. CDR3 sequence (DNA): TGTGCCAGTAGCGCCAGGGGGGACTCCACGTACGAGCAGTACTTC. This chain joins TRBV19 and TRBJ2-7; a possible D gene is TRBD1 (7 bases). Germline loops: CDR1 LNHDA, CDR2 SQIVND (reference sequence). The CDR3 runs to 15 residues. The germline V and J ends were trimmed by 6 bases and 4 bases, with 19 bases remaining between them.

CDR3 DNA: TGTGCCAGCAGCGTGGCCTTCGGCGGGAGCTACGAGCAGTACTTC. Translating it yields CASSVAFGGSYEQYF. This chain joins TRBV9 and TRBJ2-7, with TRBD2 identical over 7 bases. Germline V CDR1 and CDR2: SGDLS, YYNGEE. Trimming at V came to 2 bases and at J to 3 bases, leaving 8 bases not matched to a gene. This CDR3 has 15 amino acids.

This clone came up once. This chain links TRBV4-1 with TRBJ2-3, with 7 nucleotides matching TRBD2. The CDR3 extends over 16 amino acids. CDR1 is MGHRA and CDR2 is YSYEKL in the germline V gene. V lost 0 bases and J lost 4; bases outside the gene matches: 7. In DNA, the CDR3 is TGCGCCAGCAGCCAAGATACCGCGGGAGTAGCAGATACGCAGTATTTT. As protein: CASSQDTAGVADTQYF.

This chain joins TRBV7-3 and TRBJ2-1; D gene uncertain. Trimming pared 5 bases from V and 0 bases from J, leaving 29 bases between. Germline loops: CDR1 SGHTA, CDR2 FQGTGA. CDR3 length: 21 residues. CDR3 DNA: TGTGCCAGCAGCCCTCGCTCCGCCGACGTTTCTATAATAAACTCCTACAATGAGCAGTTCTTC. The encoded protein is CASSPRSADVSIINSYNEQFF.

V is TRBV29-1 and J is TRBJ2-1, with a weak D call TRBD2 (6 bases). Germline CDR1 reads SQVTM; CDR2 reads ANQGSEA. V was clipped by 5 bases and J by 0 bases, with 17 bases between them. The CDR3 has 16 residues. This chain's CDR3 is CSVHDSRESSYNEQFF. Here the CDR3 DNA reads TGCAGCGTTCACGACAGCCGGGAGAGCTCCTACAATGAGCAGTTCTTC.

The chain is built from TRBV5-6 and TRBJ1-2, with a possible D match to TRBD1 (6 bases). The CDR3 is 17 residues long. The V gene's germline CDR1 is SGHDT and CDR2 YYEEEE. V shed 0 bases and J shed 4 bases, with 19 bases lying between them. CDR3 bases: TGTGCCAGCAGCTTGGCCCCTGGAATAGGACAGTCCTATGGCTACACCTTC. Its translation is CASSLAPGIGQSYGYTF.

V is TRBV4-1 and J is TRBJ2-7; D may be TRBD2 (5 bases). CDR1 is MGHRA, CDR2 YSYEKL, per germline. CDR3 length: 14 residues. The V end lost 4 bases, the J end lost 1 base, and 11 bases lay between the germline ends. The CDR3 sequence: CASSLRTESYEQYF. The CDR3 DNA reads as TGCGCCAGCAGCCTCCGGACTGAGTCCTACGAGCAGTACTTC.

This sequence joins TRBV27 and TRBJ2-7; 8 bases line up with TRBD2. Losses at the gene ends were 1 base for V and 4 bases for J; bases not matched to a gene: 6. This CDR3 is built from 15 residues. Per the germline V gene, CDR1 is MNHEY and CDR2 is SMNVEV (reference sequence). The CDR3 loop reads CASSLLRGDLYEQYF. For the CDR3, the DNA is TGTGCCAGCAGTTTATTGCGGGGGGACCTTTACGAGCAGTACTTC.

CDR3 coding DNA: TGTGCCAGCAGCGGTGGAGGTCAGGGTTTCCTCTCTGGAAACACCATATATTTT. Residues: CASSGGGQGFLSGNTIYF. The gene calls are TRBV7-9 and TRBJ1-3; tentatively, D is TRBD1 (5 bases). V was trimmed by 5 bases and J by 0 bases, leaving 20 bases between them. Looked up from germline, CDR1 is SEHNR and CDR2 is FQNEAQ (reference sequence). The CDR3 has 18 residues.

Only a few counts were recorded for this clone. The chain carries TRBV11-3 and TRBJ2-7, with D possibly matching TRBD2 (6 bases). CDR1 is SGHNT, CDR2 YENEEA, per germline. Trimming took off 4 bases at V and 6 bases at J, with 19 bases between the two ends. This CDR3 region has 15 residues. This chain's CDR3 is CASSSLGGVVFEQYF. CDR3 bases: TGTGCCAGCAGCTCCCTGGGGGGAGTGGTGTTCGAGCAGTACTTC.

This sequence joins TRBV4-1 and TRBJ2-7, with D perhaps assigned TRBD1 or TRBD2 (6 bases each). This CDR3 has 15 amino acids. The V end lost 5 bases, the J end lost 1 base, and 15 bases lay between the germline ends. Germline assignment: CDR1 MGHRA and CDR2 YSYEKL. This CDR3 reads CASSLKQGLSYEQYF. For the CDR3, the DNA is TGCGCCAGCAGCTTAAAACAGGGACTTTCCTACGAGCAGTACTTC.